Below are 21 T cell receptor beta chains sequenced from a single sample in a study of CD8 T cells in ankylosing spondylitis. Study-level points and caveats: Ankylosing spondylitis blood appeared to be characterized by a TCR beta motif of roughly eight highly homologous variants.

Their cognate antigens are unknown. Each CDR3 protein is one row after TCRdb ran MiXCR on the 5' RACE reads. The sample includes tens of thousands of distinct CDR3 sequences, roughly 10% of them seen just once. Sequenced: blood, either unsorted or a sorted T cell fraction (not recorded which). The receptors were gathered from a male donor with ankylosing spondylitis.

This clonotype came up a few times. The rearrangement links TRBV7-9 to TRBJ2-7; tentative D call: TRBD2 (6 bases). Trimming removed 5 bases from V and 3 bases from J, with 20 bases in between. From germline, CDR1 is SEHNR and CDR2 FQNEAQ (reference sequence). The CDR3 has 16 amino acids. The chain's CDR3 is CASSLADSGGFYEQYV. The DNA for the CDR3 is TGTGCCAGCAGCCTTGCTGATAGCGGAGGCTTCTACGAGCAGTACGTC.

This clonotype was observed at least ten times. The chain uses TRBV24-1 and TRBJ2-1; 15 nucleotides agree with TRBD2. V gave up 0 bases and J gave up 4 bases; unmatched junction bases: 9. Germline values: CDR1 KGHDR, CDR2 SFDVKD. The CDR3 is made up of 20 amino acids. CDR3 region: CATSDLRTSGRGDRYNEQFF. CDR3 bases: TGTGCCACCAGTGATTTGCGGACTAGCGGGAGGGGGGATCGATACAATGAGCAGTTCTTC.

This clonotype came up many times. The rearrangement joins TRBV20-1 to TRBJ2-6; no clear D gene. The ends were cut back, 5 bases at V and 2 bases at J, with 10 bases in the middle. This CDR3 spans 14 amino acids. Per germline, CDR1 DFQATT and CDR2 SNEGSKA (reference sequence). This chain's CDR3 is CSAPGPPGANVLTF. CDR3 coding DNA: TGCAGTGCTCCAGGTCCCCCTGGGGCCAACGTCCTGACTTTC.

In this sample, this clonotype turned up many times. The chain is built from TRBV27 and TRBJ1-6; D gene uncertain. This CDR3 is 14 amino acids long. Germline lookup yields CDR1 MNHEY and CDR2 SMNVEV (reference sequence). V was pared by 6 bases and J by 6 bases, with 12 bases between. CDR3 sequence: CASSIRGSNSPLHF. CDR3 in DNA: TGTGCCAGCAGCATTCGTGGGAGTAATTCACCCCTCCACTTT.

This clonotype was counted many times. The chain employs TRBV29-1 and TRBJ1-2; D unclear. This CDR3 is built from 15 residues. Germline V gene sequence: CDR1 SQVTM, CDR2 ANQGSEA. V gave up 1 base and J gave up 5 bases, with 17 bases separating them. CDR3 nucleotide sequence: TGCAGCGTTGAAGTGGAGCGCCCAACCGGGTATGGCTACACCTTC. This codes for CSVEVERPTGYGYTF.

This clonotype showed up just once. The chain links TRBV2 to TRBJ1-1; D is perhaps TRBD1 (6 bases). Germline-derived CDR1 and CDR2 are SNHLY and FYNNEI. The V end lost 2 bases, the J end lost 0 bases, and 10 bases lay between the germline ends. The CDR3 covers 15 residues. DNA of the CDR3: TGTGCCAGCAGTGAAACCGGGACACTGAACACTGAAGCTTTCTTT. Protein product: CASSETGTLNTEAFF. Combining the CDR3 with reference TRBV2 and TRBJ1-1 gives the whole variable domain EPEVTQTPSHQVTQMGQEVILRCVPISNHLYFYWYRQILGQKVEFLVSFYNNEISEKSEIFDDQFSVERPDGSNFTLKIRSTKLEDSAMYFCASSETGTLNTEAFFGQGTRLTVV.

This clonotype was recorded a few times. The V and J genes are TRBV19 and TRBJ1-1; D perhaps matches TRBD1 (5 bases). V lost 2 bases and J 5 bases, leaving 9 bases between the germline ends. The CDR3 has 13 residues. CDR1 and CDR2 (germline): LNHDA, SQIVND (reference sequence). As DNA, the CDR3 is TGTGCCAGTAGTATATCAGGGCGGACTGAAGCTTTCTTT. Amino acid sequence: CASSISGRTEAFF. Looking up the rest from reference TRBV19 and TRBJ1-1 gives the full variable domain: DGGITQSPKYLFRKEGQNVTLSCEQNLNHDAMYWYRQDPGQGLRLIYYSQIVNDFQKGDIAEGYSVSREKKESFPLTVTSAQKNPTAFYLCASSISGRTEAFFGQGTRLTVV.

The table lists this clonotype with many counts. The chain joins TRBV24-1 to TRBJ2-3; 7 bases are shared with TRBD1. V trimming: 5 bases; J trimming: 7 bases; junction bases outside the gene matches: 17. CDR3 length equals 17 residues. In germline, CDR1 is KGHDR, CDR2 SFDVKD. DNA of the CDR3: TGTGCCACCAGTGGTTCGCCCGGGACAGCCACCACTAATACGCAGTATTTT. Amino acids: CATSGSPGTATTNTQYF.

The chain has TRBV5-5 and TRBJ2-7; 8 nucleotides line up with TRBD2. The germline V gene encodes CDR1 SGHKS and CDR2 YYEKEE (reference sequence). The V and J ends lost 4 bases and 2 bases, in that order; junction bases with no gene match: 8. CDR3 length: 15 amino acids. As DNA, the CDR3 is TGTGCCAGCAGCCCCGGGCGGGAGGCCGCCTACGAGCAGTACGTC. Its protein is CASSPGREAAYEQYV.

The chain couples TRBV5-6 to TRBJ2-7; the match to TRBD1 covers 7 bases. The germline V gene has CDR1 SGHDT and CDR2 YYEEEE. The length of the CDR3 is 14 residues. Trimming removed 4 bases from V and 3 bases from J; junction bases left unmatched: 7. For the CDR3, the DNA is TGTGCCAGCAGCACCGGGACAGAGATCTACGAGCAGTACGTC. Translating it yields CASSTGTEIYEQYV.

This clonotype was seen at least ten times. The chain combines TRBV12-3 or TRBV12-4 with TRBJ2-7, with TRBD2 matching over 11 bases. The CDR3 length is 15 residues. V lost 5 bases and J lost 2; bases outside the gene matches: 5. CDR3 sequence: CASSHNSGRAYEQYF. The CDR3 DNA follows: TGTGCCAGCAGTCACAATAGCGGGAGGGCCTACGAGCAGTACTTC.

This clonotype was counted many times. V gene TRBV29-1 combines with J gene TRBJ2-7; D is uncertain. The V gene's germline CDR1 is SQVTM and CDR2 ANQGSEA. V was pared by 2 bases and J by 3 bases, with 5 bases between. This CDR3 is built from 11 residues. CDR3 in DNA: TGCAGCGTTGAAATGGACTACGAGCAGTACTTC. Encoded protein: CSVEMDYEQYF.

Points on this clonotype: This may be a read error: a much more frequent sequence differs by one nucleotide. The rearrangement uses TRBV4-2 and TRBJ1-4, with D unresolved. The V gene's germline CDR1 is LGHNA and CDR2 YNFKEQ. This CDR3 is 18 amino acids long. The V end lost 0 bases, the J end lost 8 bases, and 22 bases lay between the germline ends. The CDR3: CASSQDAVGSMFEEKLFF. CDR3 sequence (DNA): TGTGCCAGCAGCCAAGATGCAGTGGGGTCAATGTTTGAGGAAAAACTGTTTTTT.

This clonotype was seen more than once but under ten times. The chain joins TRBV29-1 to TRBJ1-1; D may be TRBD1 (6 bases). Trimming removed 7 bases at V and 7 bases at J, with 19 bases between. The germline gives CDR1 SQVTM, CDR2 ANQGSEA. The CDR3 runs 13 residues. The CDR3 DNA follows: TGCAGCGCCAAACAGGGAATGGGAGGTGAAGCTTTCTTT. Its protein is CSAKQGMGGEAFF.

DNA of the CDR3: TGTGCCAGCAATTCGGGATGGAGCAATCAGCCCCAGCATTTT. Its translation: CASNSGWSNQPQHF. The chain has TRBV2 and TRBJ1-5; D gene unclear. The germline V gene encodes CDR1 SNHLY and CDR2 FYNNEI. The CDR3 totals 14 residues. V dropped 7 bases and J dropped 1 base, with 11 bases sitting between them.

This clonotype was detected a few times. The chain is built from TRBV5-1 and TRBJ2-7; 10 bases fit TRBD2. This CDR3 has 16 residues. Losses at the gene ends were 4 bases for V and 7 bases for J; bases not matched to a gene: 14. The germline CDR1 and CDR2 sequences are SGHRS and YFSETQ. The chain's CDR3 is CASSPWRGTSDPEQYF. The CDR3 DNA reads TGCGCCAGCAGCCCGTGGCGGGGGACTAGCGATCCAGAGCAGTACTTC.

This clonotype has a handful of counts. This chain connects TRBV28 to TRBJ2-1; 11 nucleotides line up with TRBD2. After removal of 3 bases from V and 7 bases from J, the junction contained 2 bases not matched to a gene. In germline, CDR1 is MDHEN, CDR2 SYDVKM. This CDR3 is 14 amino acids long. The CDR3 coding sequence is TGTGCCAGCAGTTTGACTAGCGGGGAGAATGAGCAGTTCTTC. The encoded protein is CASSLTSGENEQFF.

The chain recombines TRBV10-2 with TRBJ1-1; perhaps TRBD1 as D (6 bases). From germline, CDR1 is WSHSY and CDR2 SAAADI. This CDR3 contains 13 residues. V was trimmed by 4 bases and J by 6 bases, leaving 12 bases between them. CDR3 region: CASSAGQMAEAFF. For the CDR3, the DNA is TGCGCCAGCAGTGCGGGACAAATGGCTGAAGCTTTCTTT.

This clonotype was recorded a few times. The rearrangement links TRBV27 to TRBJ1-5; no definite D call. The germline CDR1 and CDR2 sequences are MNHEY and SMNVEV (reference sequence). The CDR3 has 14 amino acids. V lost 2 bases and J lost 2, with 7 bases in between. CDR3 loop: CASSLGSGNQPQHF. In nucleotides, the CDR3 is TGTGCCAGCAGTTTAGGGTCAGGCAATCAGCCCCAGCATTTT.

This clonotype was observed many times. The chain employs TRBV29-1 and TRBJ1-1; D might be TRBD1 (6 bases). CDR1 SQVTM and CDR2 ANQGSEA come from the germline V gene. This CDR3 contains 17 residues. V lost 5 bases and J 5 bases, leaving 27 bases between the germline ends. The CDR3 reads CSVLPALTGGGRTEAFF. The CDR3 nucleotides read TGCAGCGTTCTTCCTGCGCTGACAGGAGGGGGACGGACTGAAGCTTTCTTT.

This clonotype has just a few counts. The CDR3 region has the DNA TGTGCCAGCAGCCCAGCCCTGACAGGGATCGATGGCTACACCTTC. It codes for CASSPALTGIDGYTF. The chain is built from TRBV11-2 and TRBJ1-2, with 7 bases identical to TRBD1. V dropped 5 bases and J dropped 6; count of bases not matched to a gene: 12. The germline gives CDR1 SGHAT, CDR2 FQNNGV. The CDR3 runs to 15 residues. Complete variable domain (other parts from reference TRBV11-2 and TRBJ1-2): EAGVAQSPRYKIIEKRQSVAFWCNPISGHATLYWYQQILGQGPKLLIQFQNNGVVDDSQLPKDRFSAERLKGVDSTLKIQPAKLEDSAVYLCASSPALTGIDGYTFGSGTRLTVV.